Shown below are 19 T cell receptor beta chains from a single sample sequenced in a study of T cells in Graves' hyperthyroidism and ophthalmopathy. Amplification targeted TCR beta CDR3 regions from RNA transcripts. A first-round RT-PCR of the TCR CDR3 used the HTBI primer set. Using its own MiXCR run on the multiplex PCR reads, TCRdb lists one record per CDR3 protein. The sample holds under 350,000 distinct CDR3 sequences, around a sixth seen once. Sequencing used blood. The origin of the receptors is a woman in her forties or fifties with Graves' hyperthyroidism.

The table lists this clonotype with a few counts. The V call is TRBV7-8, the J call TRBJ1-1; the D gene is possibly TRBD1 (6 bases). From germline, CDR1 is SGHVS and CDR2 FQNEAQ. CDR3 length: 15 amino acids. Between the trimmed V and J ends, which lost 8 bases and 0 bases, there was a span of 16 bases. CDR3 nucleotides: TGTGCCAGCCTGGGGGGCCGAATAATGAACACTGAAGCTTTCTTT. Protein product: CASLGGRIMNTEAFF.

V gene TRBV10-3 combines with J gene TRBJ2-5; 7 bases fit TRBD1. The CDR3 loop spans 13 amino acids. Unmatched junction bases numbered 2, after V lost 5 bases and J lost 2 bases. The germline gives CDR1 ENHRY, CDR2 SYGVKD. CDR3: CAISQTGQETQYF. DNA for the CDR3: TGTGCCATCAGTCAGACAGGGCAAGAGACCCAGTACTTC.

V and J are TRBV6-2 or TRBV6-3 and TRBJ2-7, with D possibly matching TRBD1 (6 bases). This CDR3 has 13 amino acids. Germline CDR1 reads MNHEY; CDR2 reads SVGEGT. Trimming took 3 bases from V and 3 from J, leaving 9 bases between them. CDR3 sequence (DNA): TGTGCCAGCAGTTATGGGGGCATCTACGAGCAGTACTTC. This gives the protein CASSYGGIYEQYF.

This clonotype occurred a few times. The chain is built from TRBV9 and TRBJ2-2; D is unresolved. Trimming removed 3 bases at V and 5 bases at J, with 2 bases between. CDR3 size: 11 residues. CDR1 SGDLS and CDR2 YYNGEE come from the germline V gene. This chain's CDR3 is CASSETGELFF. The CDR3 DNA sequence: TGTGCCAGCAGCGAGACCGGGGAGCTGTTTTTT.

This clonotype was detected ten times or more. J is TRBJ1-1 and V is TRBV12-3 or TRBV12-4, with D hard to call. There are 17 residues in the CDR3. The V and J ends lost 4 bases and 5 bases respectively, with 23 bases between them. CDR3 sequence (DNA): TGTGCCAGCAGTTACTGGGCCAACCACCCAAATGGGACTGAAGCTTTCTTT. Translating gives CASSYWANHPNGTEAFF.

This chain links TRBV6-1 with TRBJ1-1; D remains ambiguous. V lost 8 bases and J lost 1, with 8 bases in between. The CDR3 contains 12 residues. Germline V gives CDR1 MNHNS, CDR2 SASEGT. The CDR3 sequence: CASLVWNTEAFF. CDR3 DNA sequence: TGTGCCAGCCTAGTGTGGAACACTGAAGCTTTCTTT.

This clonotype was seen at least ten times. The chain recombines TRBV3-1 with TRBJ1-5; no definite D call. The CDR3 is 15 amino acids. Germline V gene data show CDR1 as LGHDT and CDR2 as YNNKEL (reference sequence). V lost 0 bases, J lost 6 bases, and 12 bases lay in between. The CDR3 DNA is TGTGCCAGCAGCCAAGATTCATTGGCACGTCAGCCCCAGCATTTT. Amino acid sequence: CASSQDSLARQPQHF.

The rearrangement links TRBV28 to TRBJ1-2; the D gene is possibly TRBD1 (6 bases). The CDR3 sequence is 13 residues long. The germline gives CDR1 MDHEN, CDR2 SYDVKM. Trimming cost V 3 bases and J 1 base, with 6 bases left between them. The CDR3 reads CASSLGHNYGYTF. In DNA form, the CDR3 reads TGTGCCAGCAGTTTGGGACATAACTATGGCTACACCTTC.

The V gene is TRBV7-9, the J gene TRBJ1-4, with TRBD1 identical over 7 bases. V lost 2 bases and J lost 5; bases outside the gene matches: 5. This CDR3 contains 15 residues. CDR1 and CDR2 from the germline V gene are SEHNR and FQNEAQ (reference sequence). The CDR3 is CASSLSAGGNEKLFF. The CDR3 nucleotides are TGTGCCAGCAGCTTATCGGCAGGGGGAAATGAAAAACTGTTTTTT.

This clonotype has a count of ten or more. This rearrangement joins TRBV12-3 or TRBV12-4 to TRBJ1-1; D is unresolved. V lost 1 base and J lost 1, with 13 bases in between. The CDR3 loop spans 16 amino acids. CDR3 DNA: TGTGCCAGCAGTTTAGTACAGCTAGAGAAGAACACTGAAGCTTTCTTT. Amino acids: CASSLVQLEKNTEAFF.

In this sample, this clonotype turned up a few times. The rearrangement links TRBV20-1 to TRBJ2-1; the D gene could be TRBD1 or TRBD2 (5 bases each). Deletions cut 6 bases from V and 0 bases from J, with 9 bases between. CDR1 is DFQATT and CDR2 is SNEGSKA in the germline V gene (reference sequence). The CDR3 length is 13 residues. In DNA form, the CDR3 reads TGCAGTGCCGAGGGGAGCTCCTACAATGAGCAGTTCTTC. Amino acids: CSAEGSSYNEQFF.

This clonotype was detected only a few times. The chain recombines TRBV6-1 with TRBJ1-2; D remains ambiguous. CDR1 MNHNS and CDR2 SASEGT come from the germline V gene. The CDR3 has 14 residues. The V gene lost 1 base and the J gene lost 0 bases, with 6 bases spanning the gap. CDR3: CASSEGAPNYGYTF. Here the CDR3 DNA reads TGTGCCAGCAGTGAAGGGGCGCCTAACTATGGCTACACCTTC.

This clonotype was found many times. The rearrangement links TRBV6-1 to TRBJ2-7; no firm D call. This CDR3 contains 14 residues. V dropped 1 base and J dropped 0 bases, with 7 bases sitting between them. CDR1 and CDR2 from the germline V gene are MNHNS and SASEGT. In nucleotides, the CDR3 is TGTGCCAGCAGTGAAGTGGAGAGCTCCTACGAGCAGTACTTC. Protein: CASSEVESSYEQYF.

This clonotype came up a few times. V usage is TRBV6-5 and J usage is TRBJ2-7, with 9 bases identical to TRBD2. The CDR3 has 15 amino acids. V lost 8 bases and J lost 2; bases outside the gene matches: 10. Germline-derived CDR1 and CDR2 are MNHEY and SVGAGI. CDR3: CASRPSGGFAYEQYF. CDR3 in DNA: TGTGCCAGCCGACCGAGCGGGGGGTTCGCCTACGAGCAGTACTTC.

This clonotype was detected only a few times. The chain employs TRBV4-1 and TRBJ1-5, with 8 nucleotides matching TRBD1. The CDR3 loop spans 15 amino acids. The germline gives CDR1 MGHRA, CDR2 YSYEKL. The V and J ends lost 0 bases and 6 bases, in that order; junction bases with no gene match: 4. CDR3 amino acids: CASSQETGQVQPQHF. CDR3 DNA: TGCGCCAGCAGCCAAGAGACGGGACAGGTTCAGCCCCAGCATTTT.

This clonotype turned up a few times. The chain couples TRBV19 to TRBJ2-1, with 8 bases aligning to TRBD2. This CDR3 has 17 residues. CDR1 is LNHDA, CDR2 SQIVND, per germline (reference sequence). V lost 3 bases, J lost 0 bases, and 7 bases stayed unmatched. The CDR3 protein is CASSIFMSGSSYNEQFF. CDR3 nucleotides: TGTGCCAGTAGTATTTTCATGAGCGGGAGCTCCTACAATGAGCAGTTCTTC.

This clonotype has ten or more counts. V is TRBV6-6 and J is TRBJ1-5, with D possibly matching TRBD1 (5 bases). CDR3 size: 15 residues. The germline CDR1 and CDR2 sequences are MNHNY and SVGAGI (reference sequence). The ends were cut back, 0 bases at V and 5 bases at J, with 11 bases in the middle. The CDR3 reads CASSYSTWGDQPQHF. CDR3 sequence (DNA): TGTGCCAGCAGTTACTCGACTTGGGGCGATCAGCCCCAGCATTTT.

The CDR3 DNA reads as TGCAGTGCTAGTTGGGCAGAACCGAACACTGAAGCTTTCTTT. Translation gives CSASWAEPNTEAFF. The V gene is TRBV20-1, the J gene TRBJ1-1; no firm D call. CDR1 is DFQATT and CDR2 is SNEGSKA in the germline V gene (reference sequence). This CDR3 comprises 14 residues. Trimming pared 3 bases from V and 1 base from J, leaving 12 bases between.

Many counts were recorded for this clonotype. J is TRBJ2-4 and V is TRBV28, with TRBD1 identical over 10 bases. Germline V gene sequence: CDR1 MDHEN, CDR2 SYDVKM. CDR3 length equals 14 residues. The junction had 7 bases not matched to a gene; V was cut back by 6 bases and J by 8 bases. The CDR3 loop reads CASSLRTGGDIQYF. DNA for the CDR3: TGTGCCAGCAGCCTAAGGACAGGGGGTGACATTCAGTACTTC.